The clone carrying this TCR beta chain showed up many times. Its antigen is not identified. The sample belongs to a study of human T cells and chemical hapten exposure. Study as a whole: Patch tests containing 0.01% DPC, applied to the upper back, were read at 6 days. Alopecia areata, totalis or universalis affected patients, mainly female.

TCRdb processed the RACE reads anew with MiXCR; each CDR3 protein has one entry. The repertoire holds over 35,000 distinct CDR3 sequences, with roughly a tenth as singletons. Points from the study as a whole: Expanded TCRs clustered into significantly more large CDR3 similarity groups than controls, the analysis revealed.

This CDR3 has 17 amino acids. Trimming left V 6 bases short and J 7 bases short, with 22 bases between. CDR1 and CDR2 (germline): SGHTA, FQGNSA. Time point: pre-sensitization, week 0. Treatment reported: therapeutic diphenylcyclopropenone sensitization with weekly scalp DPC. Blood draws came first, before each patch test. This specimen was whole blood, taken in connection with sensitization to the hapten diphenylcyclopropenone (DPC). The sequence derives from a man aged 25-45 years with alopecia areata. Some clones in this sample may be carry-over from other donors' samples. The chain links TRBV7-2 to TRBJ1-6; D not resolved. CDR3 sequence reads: CASRIALGSGGNSPLHF. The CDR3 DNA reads TGTGCCAGCAGGATCGCTTTGGGGTCTGGCGGCAATTCACCCCTCCACTTT.